Listed below are T cell receptor beta chains from one sample, sequenced in a study of blood T cell repertoires in COVID-19. Method: immunoSEQ multiplex PCR; TCRdb's copy keeps in-frame clones and lacks some. The table has some 150,000 clones, 84% seen once. Sequenced material: peripheral blood. The source of these receptors is a human donor in a cohort sampled during active COVID-19. The CDR3 runs from the conserved cysteine through the conserved F or W. D genes are given only for firm matches. The listing skips clone size in some rows; elsewhere it reads once, few, many or a size class.

>TRBD2|TRBJ2-3|17|NA|TRBV28
TGTGCCAGCAGCCTCGGACTAGCGGGGGGGTACACAGATACGCAGTATTTT
CASSLGLAGGYTDTQYF
>TRBD2|TRBJ2-1|15|NA|TRBV3-1/TRBV3-2
TGTGCCAGCAGCCCCCTAGCGGGAGGTGGGAATGAGCAGTTCTTC
CASSPLAGGGNEQFF
>TRBD1|TRBJ1-2|16|once|TRBV28
TGTGCCAGCACGGACCCCGGACAGGGGCGGGCCTATGGCTACACCTTC
CASTDPGQGRAYGYTF
>NA|TRBJ1-1|14|NA|TRBV5-1
TGCGCCAGCAGCTTGGATCCGGGAGGGGCTGAAGCTTTCTTT
CASSLDPGGAEAFF
>TRBD1|TRBJ1-2|16|NA|TRBV10-2
TGCGCCAGCAGTGACCCGGGACAGCCCCTTAGGAGCGGCTACACCTTC
CASSDPGQPLRSGYTF
>TRBD1|TRBJ1-1|15|NA|TRBV7-6
TGTGCCAGCAGCGGGCGGACAGGGGTGAACACTGAAGCTTTCTTT
CASSGRTGVNTEAFF
>TRBD2|TRBJ2-2|15|NA|TRBV7-8
TGTGCCAGCAGCGGTAGCGGGCTGAACACCGGGGAGCTGTTTTTT
CASSGSGLNTGELFF
>NA|TRBJ1-2|12|NA|TRBV2
TGTGCCAGCAGTGTCTCCGGCGGAGGCTACACCTTC
CASSVSGGGYTF
>NA|TRBJ2-2|15|NA|TRBV2
TGTGCCAGCAGTGCAGAAAGGCTAGACACCGGGGAGCTGTTTTTT
CASSAERLDTGELFF
>TRBD1|TRBJ2-2|17|NA|TRBV24-1
TGTGCCACCAGTGATCTACGGACAGGGAAATTCACCGGGGAGCTGTTTTTT
CATSDLRTGKFTGELFF
>TRBD1|TRBJ1-5|15|few|TRBV6-1
TGTGCCAGCAGTGAACCCGGCAGGGGGAATCAGCCCCAGCATTTT
CASSEPGRGNQPQHF
>TRBD1|TRBJ1-5|13|NA|TRBV18
TGTGCCAGCTCACCGGGACAGAATCAGCCCCAGCATTTT
CASSPGQNQPQHF
>TRBD1|TRBJ1-1|15|NA|TRBV27
TGTGCCAGCAGTCTCCGGACAGGTTTGAACACTGAAGCTTTCTTT
CASSLRTGLNTEAFF
>NA|TRBJ1-2|14|NA|TRBV6-5
TGTGCCAGCAGTTACTCAGAGGGAGGGATCGGCTACACCTTC
CASSYSEGGIGYTF
>TRBD2|TRBJ2-5|16|NA|TRBV3-1/TRBV3-2
TGTGCCAGCAGCTCTCGGACTAGCGGGGCGCTGGAGACCCAGTACTTC
CASSSRTSGALETQYF
>NA|TRBJ2-5|15|NA|TRBV14
TGTGCCAGCAGCCAAGGGCGGGATCGAGGGGAGACCCAGTACTTC
CASSQGRDRGETQYF
>TRBD1|TRBJ2-5|14|NA|TRBV29-1
TGCAGCGTTGCTCGGGGCGTAGGACAGGGGACCCAGTACTTC
CSVARGVGQGTQYF
>NA|TRBJ1-6|15|few|TRBV6-5
TGTGCCAGCAGTTACTCCAGGGGCCCCGAGTCACCCCTCCACTTT
CASSYSRGPESPLHF
>TRBD1|TRBJ1-6|13|NA|TRBV6-5
TGTGCCGCCTCACAGGGGGCTCGTTCACCCCTCCACTTT
CAASQGARSPLHF
>TRBD2|TRBJ2-3|19|NA|TRBV4-1
TGCGCCAGCAGCCGAATGGGACTAGCGGGGGCCGCTAGCACAGATACGCAGTATTTT
CASSRMGLAGAASTDTQYF
>TRBD1|TRBJ1-1|16|NA|TRBV4-1
TGCGCCAGCAGCCAAACCGGGACAGGAGCGAACACTGAAGCTTTCTTT
CASSQTGTGANTEAFF
>NA|TRBJ1-5|15|NA|TRBV11-3
TGTGCCAGCAGCCCGGGGAGGTGGGTACTTGAGCCCCAGCATTTT
CASSPGRWVLEPQHF
>TRBD1|TRBJ2-1|16|NA|TRBV15
TGTGCCACCAGCAGAGATGGGGACAGGGGAATCGATGAGCAGTTCTTC
CATSRDGDRGIDEQFF
>NA|TRBJ2-3|15|few|TRBV4-2
TGTGCCAGCAGCCGTGACCAGGGGATCACAGATACGCAGTATTTT
CASSRDQGITDTQYF
>TRBD1|TRBJ2-3|17|NA|TRBV24-1
TGTGCCACCAGTCCTAGGGACAGGGTCGTCGAGGCAGATACGCAGTATTTT
CATSPRDRVVEADTQYF
>TRBD2|TRBJ2-7|13|NA|TRBV28
TGTGCCAGCAGTTTTACCGGGGGGGCGCAGCAGTACTTC
CASSFTGGAQQYF
>TRBD2|TRBJ2-1|16|few|TRBV4-2
TGTGCCAGCAGCCAATCAGGACTAGCGGACCACAATGAGCAGTTCTTC
CASSQSGLADHNEQFF
>NA|TRBJ1-3|17|once|TRBV7-9
TGTGCCAGCAGCTTAGCTGGAGGGGTAGGCTCTGGAAACACCATATATTTT
CASSLAGGVGSGNTIYF
>TRBD2|TRBJ2-3|14|NA|TRBV11-3
TGTGCCAGCAGTAGCGGGGGGGGCACAGATACGCAGTATTTT
CASSSGGGTDTQYF
>NA|TRBJ1-4|13|once|TRBV3-1/TRBV3-2
TGTGCCAGCAGCCATGGCTCCAATGAAAAACTGTTTTTT
CASSHGSNEKLFF
>NA|TRBJ2-1|13|NA|TRBV11-2
TGTGCCAGCAGCTTTGATACTGACAATGAGCAGTTCTTC
CASSFDTDNEQFF
>NA|TRBJ1-3|14|NA|TRBV2
TGTGCCAGCAGTGATTCCAGGGCTGGAAACACCATATATTTT
CASSDSRAGNTIYF
>NA|TRBJ1-1|14|NA|TRBV29-1
TGCAGCGTTGAGATAAATAAGGGGCAGACTGAAGCTTTCTTT
CSVEINKGQTEAFF
>NA|TRBJ2-5|15|NA|TRBV3-1/TRBV3-2
TGTGCCAGCAGCCAAGATCAGCTAGCTGTTGGGACCCAGTACTTC
CASSQDQLAVGTQYF
>NA|TRBJ2-5|17|NA|TRBV6-1
TGTGCCAGCAGTGAGGATATGCCAGGGGCCCGACAAGAGACCCAGTACTTC
CASSEDMPGARQETQYF
>TRBD1|TRBJ1-4|15|NA|TRBV5-5
TGTGCCAGCAGCTCTGCCGGGACAGCTAATGAAAAACTGTTTTTT
CASSSAGTANEKLFF
>NA|TRBJ1-5|18|NA|TRBV7-3
TGTGCCAGCAGCTTAAATCTAAGAGACTTACATGCCAATCAGCCCCAGCATTTT
CASSLNLRDLHANQPQHF
>TRBD2|TRBJ2-7|17|NA|TRBV28
TGTGCCAGCAGTTTAGCCCCGGGACTAGCGGGGGGTTACGAGCAGTACTTC
CASSLAPGLAGGYEQYF
>NA|TRBJ1-1|13|NA|TRBV6-5
TGTGCCAGCAGGAGAACAGAGAACACTGAAGCTTTCTTT
CASRRTENTEAFF
>TRBD1|TRBJ1-2|14|NA|TRBV6-6
TGTGCCAGCAGTACCCCGGGACAGTACTATGGCTACACCTTC
CASSTPGQYYGYTF
>NA|TRBJ2-3|15|once|TRBV18
TGTGCCAGCTCACCACCTCGAACGGGTTCCGATACGCAGTATTTT
CASSPPRTGSDTQYF
>NA|TRBJ1-2|17|few|TRBV18
TGTGCCAGCTCAGACGCGGGCAGCCGAGGCACTAACTATGGCTACACCTTC
CASSDAGSRGTNYGYTF
>TRBD1|TRBJ1-6|15|NA|TRBV2
TGTGCCAGCAGTGCACAGACAGGGGGAGGTTCACCCCTCCACTTT
CASSAQTGGGSPLHF
>TRBD1|TRBJ1-4|14|NA|TRBV14
TGTGCCAGCAGCTCCGGACAGGGAGGTGAAAAACTGTTTTTT
CASSSGQGGEKLFF
>NA|TRBJ1-4|11|NA|TRBV20-1
TGCAGTGCTACGACAGGTCCGGAACTGTTTTTT
CSATTGPELFF
>TRBD2|TRBJ2-7|16|NA|TRBV11-2
TGTGCCAGCAGCCCACTTAGCGGGTGGAGCTCCTACGAGCAGTACTTC
CASSPLSGWSSYEQYF
>TRBD2|TRBJ2-3|17|NA|TRBV23-1
TGCGCCAGCAGTCAACCGGGACTAGGGGACGGCACAGATACGCAGTATTTT
CASSQPGLGDGTDTQYF
>TRBD2|TRBJ2-3|14|NA|TRBV24-1
TGTGCCACCACCAGCGGGGGGGCACCAGATACGCAGTATTTT
CATTSGGAPDTQYF
>NA|TRBJ1-5|15|NA|TRBV6-5
TGTGCCAGCAGTTACGCTGGGCCTAGCAATCAGCCCCAGCATTTT
CASSYAGPSNQPQHF
>TRBD1|TRBJ1-1|15|NA|TRBV14
TGTGCCAGCAGCCACCCAGACAGGGGAGACACTGAAGCTTTCTTT
CASSHPDRGDTEAFF
>TRBD2|TRBJ2-2|13|NA|TRBV10-3
TGTGCCATCAGTGGGACTAGTTCCGGGGAGCTGTTTTTT
CAISGTSSGELFF
>TRBD2|TRBJ2-2|14|NA|TRBV6-5
TGTGCCACCGCAACTAGCGGGAACACCGGGGAGCTGTTTTTT
CATATSGNTGELFF
>TRBD2|TRBJ2-1|14|NA|TRBV9
TGTGCCAGCAGCGGACTAGCGGGAGGCTATGAGCAGTTCTTC
CASSGLAGGYEQFF